Shown below are 15 T cell receptor beta chains from a single sample sequenced in a study of blood T cells in healthy people across ages. A J-beta primer mix and a sample-barcoded 5' primer were used in a second PCR of roughly 6 to 11 cycles. TCRdb independently ran MiXCR on the 5' RACE reads; one entry per CDR3 protein. This repertoire shows hundreds of thousands of distinct CDR3 sequences, around half found once; its top ten account for around a third. Sequences were obtained from blood. The receptors come from a woman aged 60-75 years in good health.

This chain uses TRBV7-2 with TRBJ2-3; TRBD2 aligns across 8 bases. This CDR3 spans 18 amino acids. The germline gives CDR1 SGHTA, CDR2 FQGNSA. V was pared by 4 bases and J by 8 bases, with 20 bases of the junction left unmatched. CDR3 sequence reads: CASSSGVGIAGRGGTQYF. CDR3 nucleotides: TGTGCCAGCAGCTCCGGGGTCGGGATAGCGGGGAGGGGGGGTACGCAGTATTTT.

The chain links TRBV15 to TRBJ1-1; D gene unclear. Per germline, CDR1 LNHNV and CDR2 YYDKDF (reference sequence). This CDR3 contains 13 residues. Trimming pared 3 bases from V and 5 bases from J, leaving 10 bases between. The CDR3: CATSSDGETEAFF. In nucleotides, the CDR3 is TGTGCCACCAGCAGTGACGGGGAGACTGAAGCTTTCTTT.

The V gene is TRBV18, the J gene TRBJ2-5, with D perhaps TRBD2 (6 bases). Germline V gene data show CDR1 as KGHSH and CDR2 as LQKENI. The V and J ends lost 6 bases and 5 bases respectively, with 16 bases between them. The CDR3 covers 14 residues. The CDR3 DNA sequence: TGTGCCAGCTCTCCGGTGGCGGGAATGGAGACCCAGTACTTC. This sequence encodes CASSPVAGMETQYF.

The J gene is TRBJ2-4, the V gene TRBV2; 8 positions match TRBD1. Germline loops: CDR1 SNHLY, CDR2 FYNNEI. The CDR3 spans 13 residues. J was trimmed by 14 bases and V by 5 bases; bases with no gene match: 11. In nucleotides, the CDR3 is TGTGCCAGCAGTTGGGGACAGGCCTACGAGGAGTACTTC. It codes for CASSWGQAYEEYF.

The V call is TRBV30, the J call TRBJ2-7; weak D call: TRBD1 (5 bases). Per germline, CDR1 GTSNPN and CDR2 SVGIG (reference sequence). The CDR3 is made up of 11 amino acids. Here the CDR3 reads CSGRGGYEQYF. Written as DNA, the CDR3 is TGTTCAGGAAGGGGCGGCTACGAGCAGTACTTC.

The sample holds a few counts of this clonotype. The chain carries TRBV25-1 and TRBJ2-3, with 7 bases identical to TRBD1. The CDR3 contains 16 residues. The V and J ends lost 3 bases and 0 bases, in that order; junction bases with no gene match: 6. The germline V gene encodes CDR1 MGHDK and CDR2 SYGVNS. Here the CDR3 reads CASSESQGESTDTQYF. In DNA, the CDR3 is TGTGCCAGCAGTGAGAGTCAGGGGGAAAGCACAGATACGCAGTATTTT.

Notes on this clonotype: One end of the junction fails to match germline, which may point to a read error. V usage is TRBV4-3 and J usage is TRBJ2-3; D unclear. The CDR3 contains 13 residues. Per germline, CDR1 LGHNA and CDR2 YSLEER. The CDR3: CASSQLSTETQYF. In DNA, the CDR3 is TGCGCCAGCAGCCAACTGAGCACAGAGACGCAGTATTTT.

This clonotype appeared a single time. V gene TRBV24-1 combines with J gene TRBJ2-4, with a possible D match to TRBD2 (5 bases). The J call may be faulty, since TRBJ2-7 better matches the DNA end. The CDR3 totals 12 residues. Germline CDR1 is KGHDR and CDR2 is SFDVKD. In DNA, the CDR3 is TGTGCCAGGAGAGGGAAAGGTCTCGAGCAGTACTTC. Its translation is CARRGKGLEQYF.

This clonotype occurred a few times. The gene calls are TRBV6-5 and TRBJ2-7; TRBD2 agrees at 10 bases. The CDR3 length is 17 residues. The junction had 13 bases not matched to a gene; V was cut back by 6 bases and J by 2 bases. Germline values: CDR1 MNHEY, CDR2 SVGAGI. The CDR3 DNA follows: TGTGCCAGCAGCTACACCGGAGTTAGCGGGAGGACCTACGAGCAGTACTTC. Amino acid sequence: CASSYTGVSGRTYEQYF.

This clonotype has more than one count but fewer than ten. The rearrangement uses TRBV5-1 and TRBJ2-7; D call uncertain. CDR1 SGHRS and CDR2 YFSETQ come from the germline V gene. This CDR3 contains 16 residues. V gave up 1 base and J gave up 0 bases, with 14 bases separating them. The CDR3 DNA is TGCGCCAGCAGCTTGTTTGGAGTGGGTGTCTCCTACGAGCAGTACTTC. Translated: CASSLFGVGVSYEQYF.

This sequence joins TRBV5-1 and TRBJ1-4, with D possibly matching TRBD1 (6 bases). The CDR3 totals 17 residues. The germline V and J ends were trimmed by 2 bases and 5 bases, with 19 bases remaining between them. The germline V gene encodes CDR1 SGHRS and CDR2 YFSETQ. The CDR3 coding sequence is TGCGCCAGCAGCTTCTCGGGACGCACGGGGGCCAATGAAAAACTGTTTTTT. The encoded protein is CASSFSGRTGANEKLFF.

This clonotype was counted a few times. The gene calls are TRBV6-2 or TRBV6-3 and TRBJ1-5, with a weak D call TRBD1 (5 bases). Between the trimmed V and J ends, which lost 4 bases and 3 bases, there was a span of 16 bases. The CDR3 length is 16 residues. The V gene's germline CDR1 is MNHEY and CDR2 SVGEGT. The CDR3: CASSWGRDSYNQPQHF. CDR3 bases: TGTGCCAGCAGTTGGGGCCGTGACAGCTACAATCAGCCCCAGCATTTT.

The rearrangement uses TRBV7-9 and TRBJ2-7, with 12 bases fitting TRBD2. Germline V lookup: CDR1 SEHNR, CDR2 FQNEAQ (reference sequence). Germline trimming cut 5 bases from V and 6 bases from J; bases unmatched to any gene: 17. The CDR3 covers 18 residues. The CDR3 DNA is TGTGCCAGCAGCCTACCGGGACTAGCGGGTTCCTTTATTCTCGAGCAGTACTTC. This encodes CASSLPGLAGSFILEQYF.

This clonotype is a singleton in its sample. The chain joins TRBV20-1 to TRBJ2-2; the D gene could be TRBD1 or TRBD2 (5 bases each). Trimming removed 0 bases from V and 4 bases from J, with 15 bases in between. The CDR3 has 16 amino acids. Germline CDR1 DFQATT, CDR2 SNEGSKA (reference sequence). DNA for the CDR3: TGCAGTGCTAGAGAGGCGGGCAGGGTCACCACCGGGGAGCTGTTTTTT. As protein: CSAREAGRVTTGELFF.

J is TRBJ2-3 and V is TRBV20-1; TRBD2 agrees at 9 bases. V was pared by 5 bases and J by 5 bases, with 8 bases of the junction left unmatched. CDR1 and CDR2 from the germline V gene are DFQATT and SNEGSKA (reference sequence). The CDR3 sequence is 14 residues long. The CDR3 bases are TGCAGTGCTCTTAAGCGGGAGGCGGGAGATACGCAGTATTTT. Translation gives CSALKREAGDTQYF.